This TCR beta chain came from a study of T cell responses to AZD1222 COVID-19 vaccine. Sequenced by immunoSEQ multiplex PCR; TCRdb stores in-frame clones only, minus some. The table includes approximately 200,000 clones, around 93% detected once. This CDR3 is built from 12 residues. Germline-derived CDR1 and CDR2 are LGHDT and YNNKEL (reference sequence). V lost 8 bases and J lost 6, with 13 bases in between. This receptor was taken from an adult who received the AZD1222 COVID-19 vaccine. The material sequenced was peripheral blood, taken 28 days after the second AZD1222 dose. The chain recombines TRBV3-1 (or the pseudogene TRBV3-2) with TRBJ2-5, with D possibly matching TRBD2 (5 bases). The CDR3 nucleotides are TGTGCCAGCCTCACCCCGGGGAAGACCCAGTACTTC. Translating gives CASLTPGKTQYF.